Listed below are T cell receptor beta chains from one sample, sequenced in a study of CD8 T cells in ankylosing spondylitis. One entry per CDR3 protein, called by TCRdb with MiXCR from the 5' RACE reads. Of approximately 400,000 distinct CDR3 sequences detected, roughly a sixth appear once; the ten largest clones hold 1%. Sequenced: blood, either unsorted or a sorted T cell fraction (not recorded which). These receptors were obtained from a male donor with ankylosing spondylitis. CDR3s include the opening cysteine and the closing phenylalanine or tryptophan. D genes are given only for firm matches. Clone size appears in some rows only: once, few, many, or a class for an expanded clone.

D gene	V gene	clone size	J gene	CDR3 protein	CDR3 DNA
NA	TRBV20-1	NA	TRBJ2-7	CSARTNVPTYEQYF	TGCAGTGCTAGAACCAACGTCCCGACCTACGAGCAGTACTTC
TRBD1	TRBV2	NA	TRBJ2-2	CASSETGGFGELFF	TGTGCCAGCAGTGAGACAGGGGGCTTCGGGGAGCTGTTTTTT
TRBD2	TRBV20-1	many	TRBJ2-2	CSARWLAGGTGELFF	TGCAGTGCTCGGTGGCTAGCGGGAGGGACCGGGGAGCTGTTTTTT
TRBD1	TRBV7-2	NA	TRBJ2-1	CASSLVAGGAYNEQFF	TGTGCCAGCAGCTTAGTGGCAGGGGGCGCTTACAATGAGCAGTTCTTC
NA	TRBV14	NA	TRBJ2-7	CASSQASGALYEQYF	TGTGCCAGCAGCCAAGCTTCAGGGGCCTTGTACGAGCAGTACTTC
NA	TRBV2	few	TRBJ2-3	CASSERRTESDTQYF	TGTGCCAGCAGTGAGAGACGGACGGAAAGTGATACGCAGTATTTT
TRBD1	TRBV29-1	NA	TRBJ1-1	CSEQGATTEAFF	TGCAGCGAACAGGGGGCGACAACTGAAGCTTTCTTT
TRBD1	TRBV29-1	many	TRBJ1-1	CSVESRGRVGNTEAFF	TGCAGCGTCGAAAGCAGGGGGCGAGTAGGGAACACTGAAGCTTTCTTT
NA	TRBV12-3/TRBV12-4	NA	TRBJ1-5	CASSLGIKQPQHF	TGTGCCAGCAGTTTAGGGATTAAGCAGCCCCAGCATTTT
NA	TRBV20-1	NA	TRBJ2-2	CSATGQIANTGELFF	TGCAGTGCTACCGGACAAATCGCGAACACCGGGGAGCTGTTTTTT
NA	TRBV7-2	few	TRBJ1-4	CASSLGEALANEKLFF	TGTGCCAGCAGCCTAGGGGAGGCGTTAGCTAATGAAAAACTGTTTTTT
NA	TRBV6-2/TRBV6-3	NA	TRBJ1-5	CASSYRQSSREPQHF	TGTGCCAGCAGTTACCGACAGTCCTCGAGGGAGCCCCAGCATTTT
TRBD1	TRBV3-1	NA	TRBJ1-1	CASSPETRTGPNTEAFF	TGTGCCAGCAGCCCCGAGACTCGGACAGGACCGAACACTGAAGCTTTCTTT
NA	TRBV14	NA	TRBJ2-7	CASSQASGRNYEQYF	TGTGCCAGCAGCCAAGCGTCCGGCAGAAACTACGAGCAGTACTTC
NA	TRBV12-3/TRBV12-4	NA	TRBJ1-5	CASSFYEDQPQHF	TGTGCCAGCAGTTTTTATGAGGATCAGCCCCAGCATTTT
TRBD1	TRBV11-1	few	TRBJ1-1	CASTHTGGTEAFF	TGTGCCAGCACCCATACAGGGGGGACTGAAGCTTTCTTT
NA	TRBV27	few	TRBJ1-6	CASSLDSRFPLHF	TGTGCCAGCAGTTTAGACAGCAGGTTCCCCCTCCACTTT